This T cell receptor beta chain was sequenced for a study of early T cells in non-severe SARS-CoV-2 infection. Study summary: Unsorted whole-blood RNA was sequenced in bulk, leaving chains unpaired.

Of note for this clonotype: The antigen is unknown.

V lost 3 bases and J 5 bases, leaving 4 bases between the germline ends. The CDR3 extends over 12 amino acids. cDNA molecules, individually, were tagged with unique molecular identifiers. From the 5' RACE reads, TCRdb called clonotypes with MiXCR, one entry per CDR3 protein. This table has 55,000 to 75,000 distinct CDR3 sequences, over 9% appearing once. Overall study findings and caveats: Sequences matched to VDJdb favored anti-spike CD8 responses, while private and CD4 specificities were missed.

The sequence came from an adult who was a healthcare worker with PCR-confirmed SARS-CoV-2 infection or an uninfected control (not recorded which). The gene calls are TRBV12-3 or TRBV12-4 and TRBJ2-2; D is ambiguous. Sequenced input: whole blood. The CDR3 loop reads CASSFPTGELFF. Written as DNA, the CDR3 is TGTGCCAGCAGTTTCCCGACCGGGGAGCTGTTTTTT.